This T cell receptor beta chain was captured in a study of control samples from healthy donors and cancer patients (dated by TCRdb to about 2020). From a lookup of the germline V gene (reference sequence), CDR1 and CDR2 are DFQATT and SNEGSKA. V is pared back by 3 bases and J by 6 bases, with 9 bases lying between the germline termini. The CDR3 sequence holds 12 residues, the cysteine and phenylalanine included. The retained sequence is limited to the CDR3, 36 bases, with the frame set at the first base. Libraries came from the immunoSEQ multiplex PCR assay. The table was pulled from immuneACCESS by TCRdb, which kept in-frame rearrangements only. Such tables lose some clones; where checked, under half of the loss comes from unresolved V genes, and the rest has no known cause. The sample data list 150,000 to 160,000 clones, and over 85% of these were observed just once. In total, the top ten clones hold around 6.2% of the sample.

A remark on this clone: The antigen this receptor binds is unknown. Per-base qualities were not stored, and no clone one base away is much larger.

Specimen: blood. This TCR came from a man in his forties in good health. Recombination linked TRBV20-1 to TRBJ2-1, with the identity of the D gene unclear. The CDR3 here reads CSASDQANEQFF. The nucleotides read TGCAGTGCTAGTGATCAGGCCAATGAGCAGTTCTTC.